Listed here are 31 T cell receptor beta chains from one sample, sequenced in a study of blood T cell repertoires in COVID-19 (dated by TCRdb to 2018 to 2020). Library creation used the immunoSEQ multiplex PCR assay. Drawn from immuneACCESS, this table holds only the in-frame rearrangements with V and J called that TCRdb kept. Clones are partly lost; checked studies trace under half to an unresolved V gene and leave the rest unexplained. The sample has more than 95,000 clones on record, around nine tenths of them singletons. Approximately 1.1% of the sample goes to the ten largest clones. What was sequenced was peripheral blood. All receptors come from a woman of 80 years or more with acute or convalescent COVID-19.

The chain links TRBV4-1 to TRBJ2-3; 10 bases are a match to TRBD2. V lost 4 bases and J lost 0; bases outside the gene matches: 4. The CDR3 runs to 16 residues. CDR1 and CDR2 from the germline V gene are MGHRA and YSYEKL. CDR3 DNA sequence: TGCGCCAGCAGCCCCGGGACTAGCGTTAGCACAGATACGCAGTATTTT. Protein product: CASSPGTSVSTDTQYF.

This chain joins TRBV7-9 and TRBJ1-1; possibly TRBD1 for D (6 bases). Germline CDR1 is SEHNR and CDR2 is FQNEAQ (reference sequence). The CDR3 has 13 amino acids. Trimming shortened V by 7 bases and J by 6 bases, and 15 bases separated the two germline ends. The CDR3 DNA sequence: TGTGCCAGCAACCGGGACACCGGCTCTGAAGCTTTCTTT. Its translation: CASNRDTGSEAFF.

The V call is TRBV5-1, the J call TRBJ1-3; D possibly corresponds to TRBD1 (5 bases). Germline-derived CDR1 and CDR2 are SGHRS and YFSETQ. The V end lost 4 bases, the J end lost 0 bases, and 8 bases lay between the germline ends. The CDR3 totals 14 residues. CDR3 protein: CASSDRSSGNTIYF. The CDR3, as DNA: TGCGCCAGCAGCGACAGAAGCTCTGGAAACACCATATATTTT.

The chain is built from TRBV15 and TRBJ2-6, with TRBD1 identical over 8 bases. The CDR3 length is 16 residues. J gave up 1 base and V 5 bases, and 4 bases lay outside the gene matches. The V gene's germline CDR1 is LNHNV and CDR2 YYDKDF (reference sequence). CDR3 in amino acids: CATSSRGRSGANVLTF. CDR3 nucleotide sequence: TGTGCCACCAGCTCCAGGGGGCGGTCTGGGGCCAACGTCCTGACTTTC.

This clone has just one count. This rearrangement joins TRBV5-8 to TRBJ1-5; D perhaps matches TRBD1 (5 bases). In germline, CDR1 is SGHTS, CDR2 YDEGEE. This CDR3 comprises 16 residues. V lost 1 base, J lost 2 bases, and 13 bases lay in between. CDR3 residues: CASSLIRAVGNQPQHF. The CDR3 DNA is TGTGCCAGCAGCTTGATCAGGGCTGTTGGCAATCAGCCCCAGCATTTT.

The chain has TRBV11-2 and TRBJ1-2; D possibly corresponds to TRBD1 (5 bases). V dropped 7 bases and J dropped 1 base, with 10 bases sitting between them. The length of the CDR3 is 13 residues. Germline CDR1 is SGHAT and CDR2 is FQNNGV. The DNA of the CDR3 is TGTGCCAGCAACAAGGACAATAACTATGGCTACACCTTC. Translated, it gives CASNKDNNYGYTF.

CDR3 coding DNA: TGTGCCAGCAGCCCAGGGACTAGCGGGAGGGGCAGCTACGAGCAGTACTTC. It specifies CASSPGTSGRGSYEQYF. This chain uses TRBV5-4 with TRBJ2-7; 16 bases fit TRBD2. With V trimmed by 4 bases and J by 3 bases, 7 bases remained unmatched. This CDR3 region has 17 residues. The germline V gene encodes CDR1 SGHNT and CDR2 YYREEE (reference sequence).

The chain links TRBV10-2 to TRBJ2-1; a possible D gene is TRBD2 (5 bases). Trimming removed 3 bases from V and 4 bases from J, with 7 bases in between. This CDR3 comprises 13 residues. In germline, CDR1 is WSHSY, CDR2 SAAADI. This CDR3 is CASSDPGYNEQFF. CDR3 nucleotide sequence: TGCGCCAGCAGTGACCCGGGGTACAATGAGCAGTTCTTC.

The V and J genes are TRBV6-5 and TRBJ1-2; D is undetermined. Germline V gene lookup returns CDR1 MNHEY and CDR2 SVGAGI. The CDR3 is made up of 13 amino acids. V was cut by 7 bases and J by 7 bases, with 16 bases left in between. The CDR3 here is CASTTTSFFGYTF. DNA for the CDR3: TGTGCCAGCACCACGACAAGCTTTTTTGGCTACACCTTC.

With regard to this clone: The junction differs from germline at one of its ends, possibly a read error. The chain combines TRBV7-7 with TRBJ2-1, with 14 bases lining up with TRBD2. CDR1 and CDR2 (germline): SSHAT, FNYEAQ (reference sequence). This CDR3 region has 16 residues. DNA for the CDR3: TGTGCTAGCAGCGCAGGACTAGCGGGAGGACACAATGAGCAGTTCTTC. It translates to CASSAGLAGGHNEQFF.

The chain couples TRBV27 to TRBJ1-2; 7 bases line up with TRBD1. The ends lost 2 bases at V and 5 bases at J; junction bases unmatched: 2. The CDR3 runs to 13 residues. CDR1 is MNHEY, CDR2 SMNVEV, per germline (reference sequence). The CDR3 region is CASSLNRGYGYTF. The CDR3 nucleotides are TGTGCCAGCAGTTTAAACAGGGGTTATGGCTACACCTTC.

This chain links TRBV27 with TRBJ1-2, with TRBD1 as a possible D gene (5 bases). Trimming shortened V by 5 bases and J by 3 bases, and 13 bases separated the two germline ends. Germline V gene lookup returns CDR1 MNHEY and CDR2 SMNVEV (reference sequence). The CDR3 runs 14 residues. The CDR3 is CASSPPGLDYGYTF. In nucleotides, the CDR3 is TGTGCCAGCAGTCCCCCGGGACTAGACTATGGCTACACCTTC.

This clone was seen once. The chain recombines TRBV24-1 with TRBJ1-5, with 10 bases aligning to TRBD1. CDR1 is KGHDR, CDR2 SFDVKD, per germline. Trimming at V came to 2 bases and at J to 0 bases, leaving 12 bases not matched to a gene. This CDR3 is 20 amino acids long. Written as DNA, the CDR3 is TGTGCCACCAGTGATTCGTCTGGGGACAGGGGACCCTTTAGCAATCAGCCCCAGCATTTT. Translated: CATSDSSGDRGPFSNQPQHF.

The table lists this clone with a few counts. The chain has TRBV9 and TRBJ2-5; 11 bases map to TRBD2. Germline CDR1 is SGDLS and CDR2 is YYNGEE. V lost 3 bases, J lost 5 bases, and 9 bases stayed unmatched. The CDR3 extends over 16 amino acids. The DNA of the CDR3 is TGTGCCAGCAGCGCCATTTCACTAGCGGGGGTGGAGACCCAGTACTTC. Protein sequence: CASSAISLAGVETQYF.

The chain has TRBV5-1 and TRBJ1-1; D remains unclear. Between the trimmed V and J ends, which lost 5 bases and 2 bases, there was a span of 19 bases. Per germline, CDR1 SGHRS and CDR2 YFSETQ. CDR3 length equals 16 residues. CDR3 sequence: CASSRGEDRLNTEAFF. In nucleotides, the CDR3 is TGCGCCAGCAGTCGGGGTGAGGACCGTTTAAACACTGAAGCTTTCTTT.

V gene TRBV19 combines with J gene TRBJ2-3, with 9 positions matching TRBD1. Germline CDR1 reads LNHDA; CDR2 reads SQIVND (reference sequence). CDR3 length: 16 amino acids. V lost 8 bases to trimming and J lost 6 bases; unmatched junction nucleotides: 15. The CDR3 sequence: CASLRRTGGAGDTQYF. The CDR3 DNA sequence: TGTGCCAGTCTCCGAAGAACAGGGGGCGCCGGGGATACGCAGTATTTT.

The chain has TRBV24-1 and TRBJ2-7; tentatively, D is TRBD2 (5 bases). The V and J ends lost 7 bases and 2 bases respectively, with 17 bases between them. Germline V gives CDR1 KGHDR, CDR2 SFDVKD. The CDR3 runs to 15 residues. CDR3 nucleotide sequence: TGTGCCACCAGCCACGGACGGGGATTCACCTACGAGCAGTACTTC. Translation gives CATSHGRGFTYEQYF.

V and J are TRBV6-5 and TRBJ1-1; tentatively, D is TRBD1 (6 bases). Per germline, CDR1 MNHEY and CDR2 SVGAGI. V was trimmed by 5 bases and J by 7 bases, leaving 17 bases between them. The CDR3 is 14 amino acids. The CDR3 DNA reads TGTGCCAGCAGTCGTGAATGGGGGCCGGGTGAAGCTTTCTTT. It translates to CASSREWGPGEAFF.

Turning to this clone: The same CDR3 can be traced to other DNA sequences in this sample. The CDR3 nucleotides read TGTGCCAGCAGCTTAAGACTAGCGGGAGTGAATGAGCAGTTCTTC. Translated: CASSLRLAGVNEQFF. The V gene is TRBV11-3, the J gene TRBJ2-1; 12 positions agree with TRBD2. Trimming removed 2 bases from V and 7 bases from J; junction bases left unmatched: 3. Looked up from germline, CDR1 is SGHNT and CDR2 is YENEEA. The CDR3 has 15 residues. Variable domain in full (rest from reference TRBV11-3 and TRBJ2-1): EAGVVQSPRYKIIEKKQPVAFWCNPISGHNTLYWYLQNLGQGPELLIRYENEEAVDDSQLPKDRFSAERLKGVDSTLKIQPAELGDSAVYLCASSLRLAGVNEQFFGPGTRLTVL.

The V call is TRBV7-2, the J call TRBJ2-1; D uncertain. CDR1 is SGHTA and CDR2 is FQGNSA in the germline V gene. V was cut by 8 bases and J by 8 bases, with 19 bases left in between. The CDR3 length is 14 residues. The CDR3 loop reads CASLDSPEKDEQFF. CDR3 DNA sequence: TGTGCCAGCTTAGACTCCCCTGAAAAGGATGAGCAGTTCTTC.

The V call is TRBV28, the J call TRBJ2-7; the match to TRBD2 covers 11 bases. The V gene's germline CDR1 is MDHEN and CDR2 SYDVKM. The trim removed 9 bases at V and 9 bases at J, leaving 7 bases unmatched. The CDR3 loop spans 12 amino acids. The CDR3 spells CASMLAGGAQYF. The CDR3 bases are TGTGCCAGTATGCTAGCGGGAGGCGCGCAGTACTTC. The full variable domain, with the rest looked up from reference TRBV28 and TRBJ2-7, is DVKVTQSSRYLVKRTGEKVFLECVQDMDHENMFWYRQDPGLGLRLIYFSYDVKMKEKGDIPEGYSVSREKKERFSLILESASTNQTSMYLCASMLAGGAQYFGPGTRLTVT.

The gene calls are TRBV6-5 and TRBJ1-2; 9 nucleotides align to TRBD1. Germline loops: CDR1 MNHEY, CDR2 SVGAGI. Germline trimming cut 7 bases from V and 5 bases from J; bases unmatched to any gene: 5. The CDR3 spans 13 residues. The CDR3 here is CASTPDRGYGYTF. CDR3 sequence (DNA): TGTGCCAGCACCCCGGACAGGGGATATGGCTACACCTTC.

The chain uses TRBV29-1 and TRBJ2-5; D is possibly TRBD2 (6 bases). Germline values: CDR1 SQVTM, CDR2 ANQGSEA. Trimming pared 5 bases from V and 1 base from J, leaving 8 bases between. There are 12 residues in the CDR3. This CDR3 reads CSVLARQETQYF. The CDR3 DNA is TGCAGCGTTCTAGCGCGCCAAGAGACCCAGTACTTC.

V gene TRBV5-6 combines with J gene TRBJ1-2; the D gene is possibly TRBD1 (5 bases). The CDR3 spans 13 residues. V was pared by 1 base and J by 2 bases, with 6 bases between. CDR1 and CDR2 from the germline V gene are SGHDT and YYEEEE. DNA for the CDR3: TGTGCCAGCAGCTTGAGGGGAAACTATGGCTACACCTTC. It yields the protein CASSLRGNYGYTF.

The chain joins TRBV14 to TRBJ2-5; 8 bases fit TRBD1. Germline assignment: CDR1 SGHDN and CDR2 FVKESK. Trimming cost V 1 base and J 7 bases; bases outside gene matches: 20. This CDR3 has 19 residues. The CDR3: CASSQVPIDWTGRGGTQYF. In DNA form, the CDR3 reads TGTGCCAGCAGCCAAGTGCCCATTGATTGGACAGGGCGAGGGGGGACCCAGTACTTC.

The V gene is TRBV6-6, the J gene TRBJ2-1, with 10 bases lining up with TRBD2. The V and J ends lost 6 bases and 6 bases, in that order; junction bases with no gene match: 11. CDR3 length: 16 amino acids. Germline values: CDR1 MNHNY, CDR2 SVGAGI (reference sequence). CDR3 loop: CASSLRPGTSANEQFF. The CDR3 nucleotides read TGTGCCAGCAGCCTACGCCCCGGGACTAGCGCCAATGAGCAGTTCTTC.

This chain uses TRBV18 with TRBJ1-6; tentative D call: TRBD1 (6 bases). CDR3 size: 16 residues. The ends were cut back, 4 bases at V and 0 bases at J, with 10 bases in the middle. CDR1 is KGHSH, CDR2 LQKENI, per germline. For the CDR3, the DNA is TGTGCCAGCTCACGACAGGCTAGCTCCTATAATTCACCCCTCCACTTT. Protein: CASSRQASSYNSPLHF. Complete variable domain (other parts from reference TRBV18 and TRBJ1-6): NAGVMQNPRHLVRRRGQEARLRCSPMKGHSHVYWYRQLPEEGLKFMVYLQKENIIDESGMPKERFSAEFPKEGPSILRIQQVVRGDSAAYFCASSRQASSYNSPLHFGNGTRLTVT.

The rearrangement links TRBV2 to TRBJ2-5; TRBD2 aligns across 7 bases. Per the germline V gene, CDR1 is SNHLY and CDR2 is FYNNEI. This CDR3 contains 14 residues. Trimming cost V 9 bases and J 0 bases; bases outside gene matches: 7. CDR3 in amino acids: CASTAGGYQETQYF. CDR3 nucleotide sequence: TGTGCCAGTACGGCCGGGGGGTACCAAGAGACCCAGTACTTC.

The chain links TRBV6-2 or TRBV6-3 to TRBJ2-5; TRBD1 matches at 9 bases. CDR3 length: 14 amino acids. The germline gives CDR1 MNHEY, CDR2 SVGEGT. Germline trimming cut 5 bases from V and 3 bases from J; bases unmatched to any gene: 4. CDR3 residues: CASSRTGVKETQYF. CDR3 sequence (DNA): TGTGCCAGCAGTAGGACAGGGGTGAAAGAGACCCAGTACTTC.

V usage is TRBV3-1 (or the pseudogene TRBV3-2) and J usage is TRBJ1-2, with no clear D. V was trimmed by 0 bases and J by 7 bases, leaving 15 bases between them. Germline V lookup: CDR1 LGHDT, CDR2 YNNKEL (reference sequence). CDR3 size: 15 residues. This CDR3 reads CASSQDLMIRGGYTF. The CDR3 DNA reads TGTGCCAGCAGCCAAGATCTAATGATACGGGGTGGCTACACCTTC.

The genes are TRBV9 and TRBJ1-3; weak D call: TRBD1 (5 bases). CDR3 size: 13 residues. Trimming stripped 1 base from V and 4 bases from J, with 6 bases between. CDR1 is SGDLS and CDR2 is YYNGEE in the germline V gene. The CDR3 here is CASSVQGGNTIYF. CDR3 DNA: TGTGCCAGCAGCGTACAGGGAGGAAACACCATATATTTT.